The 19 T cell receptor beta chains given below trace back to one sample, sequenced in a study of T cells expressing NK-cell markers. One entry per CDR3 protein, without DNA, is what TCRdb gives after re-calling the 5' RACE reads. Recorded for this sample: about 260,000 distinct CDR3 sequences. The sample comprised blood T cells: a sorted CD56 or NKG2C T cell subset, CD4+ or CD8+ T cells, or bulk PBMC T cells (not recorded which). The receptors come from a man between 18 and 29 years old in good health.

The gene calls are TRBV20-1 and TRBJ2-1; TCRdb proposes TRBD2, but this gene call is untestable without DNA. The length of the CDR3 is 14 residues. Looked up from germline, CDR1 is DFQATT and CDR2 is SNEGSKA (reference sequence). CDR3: CSARGLAGGSEQFF.

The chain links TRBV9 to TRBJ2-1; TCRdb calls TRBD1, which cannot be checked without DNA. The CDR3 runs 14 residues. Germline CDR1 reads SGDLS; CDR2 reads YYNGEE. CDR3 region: CASSAREEAYEQFF.

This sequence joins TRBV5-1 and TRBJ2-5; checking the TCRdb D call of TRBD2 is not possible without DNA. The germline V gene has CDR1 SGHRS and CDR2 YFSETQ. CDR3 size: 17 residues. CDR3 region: CASSLTETRSGQETQYF.

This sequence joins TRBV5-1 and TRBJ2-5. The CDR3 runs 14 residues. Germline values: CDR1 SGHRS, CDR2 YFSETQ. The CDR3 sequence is CASSLALNQETQYF.

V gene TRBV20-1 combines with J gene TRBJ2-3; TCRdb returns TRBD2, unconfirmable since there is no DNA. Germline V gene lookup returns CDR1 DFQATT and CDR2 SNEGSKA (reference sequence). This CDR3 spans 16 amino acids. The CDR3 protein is CSAIHLTSDNTDTQYF.

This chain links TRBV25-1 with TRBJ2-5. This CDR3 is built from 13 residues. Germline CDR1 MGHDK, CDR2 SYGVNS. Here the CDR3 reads CASRYWGQETQYF.

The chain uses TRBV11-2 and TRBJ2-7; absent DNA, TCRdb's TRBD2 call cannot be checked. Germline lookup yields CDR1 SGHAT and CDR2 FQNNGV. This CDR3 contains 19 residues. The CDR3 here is CASSYPGGLAGGISYEQYF. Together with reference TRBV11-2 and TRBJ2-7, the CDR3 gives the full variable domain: EAGVAQSPRYKIIEKRQSVAFWCNPISGHATLYWYQQILGQGPKLLIQFQNNGVVDDSQLPKDRFSAERLKGVDSTLKIQPAKLEDSAVYLCASSYPGGLAGGISYEQYFGPGTRLTVT.

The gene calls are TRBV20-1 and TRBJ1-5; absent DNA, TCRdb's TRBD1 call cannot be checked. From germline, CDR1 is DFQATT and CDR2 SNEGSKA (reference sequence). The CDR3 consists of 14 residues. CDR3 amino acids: CSAHQGVPNQPQHF.

The CDR3 is CASSPEPGTSGRIETQYF. The chain links TRBV18 to TRBJ2-5; the D call from TCRdb, TRBD2, cannot be confirmed without DNA. Germline assignment: CDR1 KGHSH and CDR2 LQKENI. The CDR3 is made up of 18 amino acids.

The CDR3 region is CATSRVGGGRAFYEQYF. This sequence joins TRBV15 and TRBJ2-7; TCRdb outputs TRBD2, but without DNA this stays unchecked. CDR3 length equals 17 residues. CDR1 LNHNV and CDR2 YYDKDF come from the germline V gene (reference sequence).

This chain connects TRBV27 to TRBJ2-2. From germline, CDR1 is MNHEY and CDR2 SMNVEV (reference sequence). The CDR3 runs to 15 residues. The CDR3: CASSFTTSNTGELFF.

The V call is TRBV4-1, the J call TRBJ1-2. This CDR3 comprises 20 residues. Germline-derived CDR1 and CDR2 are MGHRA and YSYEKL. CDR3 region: CASSQGRARHEGLGYYGYTF.

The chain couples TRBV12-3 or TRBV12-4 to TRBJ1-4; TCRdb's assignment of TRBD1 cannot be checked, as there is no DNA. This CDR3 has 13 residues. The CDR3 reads CASSRGLNEKLFF.

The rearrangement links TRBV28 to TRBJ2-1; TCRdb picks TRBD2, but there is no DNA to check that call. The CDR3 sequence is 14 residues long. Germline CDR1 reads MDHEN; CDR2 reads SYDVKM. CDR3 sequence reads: CASGLTGRGNEQFF. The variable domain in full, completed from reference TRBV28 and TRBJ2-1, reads DVKVTQSSRYLVKRTGEKVFLECVQDMDHENMFWYRQDPGLGLRLIYFSYDVKMKEKGDIPEGYSVSREKKERFSLILESASTNQTSMYLCASGLTGRGNEQFFGPGTRLTVL.

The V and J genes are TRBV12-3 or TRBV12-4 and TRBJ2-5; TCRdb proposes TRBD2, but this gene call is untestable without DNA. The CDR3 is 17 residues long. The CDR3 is CASSIGLAAEFQETQYF.

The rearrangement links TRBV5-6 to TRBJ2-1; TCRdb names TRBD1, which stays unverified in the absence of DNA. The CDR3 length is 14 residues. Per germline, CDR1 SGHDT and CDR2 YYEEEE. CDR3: CASSQGTVYNEQFF. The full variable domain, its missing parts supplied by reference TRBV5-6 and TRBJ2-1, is DAGVTQSPTHLIKTRGQQVTLRCSPKSGHDTVSWYQQALGQGPQFIFQYYEEEERQRGNFPDRFSGHQFPNYSSELNVNALLLGDSALYLCASSQGTVYNEQFFGPGTRLTVL.

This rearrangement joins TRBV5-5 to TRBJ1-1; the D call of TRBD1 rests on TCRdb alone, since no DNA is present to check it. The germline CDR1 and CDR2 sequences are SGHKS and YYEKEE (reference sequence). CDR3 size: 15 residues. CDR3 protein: CASSPVRGQNTEAFF.

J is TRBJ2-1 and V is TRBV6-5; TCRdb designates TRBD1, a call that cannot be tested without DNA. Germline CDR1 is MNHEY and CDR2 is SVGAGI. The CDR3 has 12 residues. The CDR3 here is CASSKDPAEQFF.

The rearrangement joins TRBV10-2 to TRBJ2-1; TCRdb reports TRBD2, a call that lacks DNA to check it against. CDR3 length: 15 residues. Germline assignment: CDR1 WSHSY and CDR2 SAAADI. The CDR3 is CASRVAGVGDNEQFF.